This T cell receptor (beta chain) came from a study of shared clonotypes between healthy human individuals. Points from the study as a whole: Naive subsets typically showed greater estimated richness than memory subsets. The donor pool, a small one, limited the genetic and exposure-history diversity represented.

Measured with immunoSEQ multiplex PCR; TCRdb has only the in-frame clones, and not every one. The table includes millions of clones, approximately 92% detected once. The germline V gene has CDR1 MGHDK and CDR2 SYGVNS. The CDR3 spans 14 residues. Between the trimmed V and J ends, which lost 1 base and 3 bases, there was a span of 7 bases. About this clone itself: Its antigen is unknown.

The chain links TRBV25-1 to TRBJ1-5; D possibly corresponds to TRBD1 (5 bases). Sequenced input: naive CD4+ T cells sorted from blood. Subset noted: CD45RA+ positively selected. The sequence was collected from a man aged 18 to 29 in good health. CDR3 sequence: CASSELGPNQPQHF. CDR3 bases: TGTGCCAGCAGTGAATTGGGGCCCAATCAGCCCCAGCATTTT. The full variable domain, completed using reference TRBV25-1 and TRBJ1-5, is EADIYQTPRYLVIGTGKKITLECSQTMGHDKMYWYQQDPGMELHLIHYSYGVNSTEKGDLSSESTVSRIRTEHFPLTLESARPSHTSQYLCASSELGPNQPQHFGDGTRLSIL.